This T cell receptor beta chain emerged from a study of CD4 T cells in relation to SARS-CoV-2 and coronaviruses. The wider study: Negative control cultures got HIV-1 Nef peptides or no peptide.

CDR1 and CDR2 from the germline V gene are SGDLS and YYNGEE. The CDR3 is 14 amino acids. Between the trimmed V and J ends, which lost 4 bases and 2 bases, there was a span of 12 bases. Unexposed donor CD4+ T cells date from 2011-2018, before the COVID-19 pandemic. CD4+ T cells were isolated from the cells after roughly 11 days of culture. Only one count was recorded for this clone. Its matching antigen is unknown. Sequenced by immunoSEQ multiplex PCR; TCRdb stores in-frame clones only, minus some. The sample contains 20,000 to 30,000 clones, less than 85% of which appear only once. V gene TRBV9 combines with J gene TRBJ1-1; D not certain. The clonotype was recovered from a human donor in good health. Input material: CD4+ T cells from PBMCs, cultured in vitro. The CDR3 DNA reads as TGTGCCAGCAGCCAAGACCTAGGAAACACTGAAGCTTTCTTT. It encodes CASSQDLGNTEAFF.